The 30 T cell receptor beta chains in this list originate from one sample, sequenced in a study of long-term antiretroviral therapy in people with HIV. An immunoSEQ assay, version v3.0, was performed at survey level. Sequencing used immunoSEQ multiplex PCR; TCRdb keeps in-frame clones, though not all of them. In the table there are just under 35,000 clones, 85% of which are singletons. The sample here was unsorted PBMCs, taken just over 2.7 years before starting antiretroviral therapy. All receptors derive from a woman aged 30 to 39 with HIV.

This chain connects TRBV6-5 to TRBJ2-3, with no clear D. CDR1 and CDR2 from the germline V gene are MNHEY and SVGAGI. The CDR3 runs 11 residues. V was pared by 7 bases and J by 5 bases, with 7 bases between. The CDR3 protein is CASIQGDTQYF. The CDR3 region has the DNA TGTGCCAGCATCCAAGGAGATACGCAGTATTTT.

This clone was seen more than once but under ten times. The chain joins TRBV7-8 to TRBJ2-2, with D uncertain. The CDR3 spans 14 residues. V dropped 1 base and J dropped 4 bases, with 7 bases sitting between them. CDR1 and CDR2 from the germline V gene are SGHVS and FQNEAQ. CDR3 in DNA: TGTGCCAGCAGCTTAGGGGGTGTCACCGGGGAGCTGTTTTTT. It encodes CASSLGGVTGELFF.

The V call is TRBV5-1, the J call TRBJ1-1; the D is unclear. The germline V gene has CDR1 SGHRS and CDR2 YFSETQ. The CDR3 sequence is 12 residues long. Trimming stripped 0 bases from V and 7 bases from J, with 7 bases between. CDR3 amino acids: CASSLDGYEAFF. For the CDR3, the DNA is TGCGCCAGCAGCTTGGATGGGTATGAAGCTTTCTTT.

The genes are TRBV21-1 and TRBJ2-7; TRBD2 is the table's D call and was not checked against the DNA. TRBV21-1 is designated a pseudogene. The CDR3 runs 13 residues. The CDR3 nucleotides are TGTGCCAGCAGCAAAGGTAGGGGAGGCGAGCAGTACGTC. This gives the protein CASSKGRGGEQYV.

The V and J genes are TRBV5-1 and TRBJ2-7, with 7 bases that match TRBD1. With 3 bases clipped from V and 5 bases from J, the junction kept 5 bases outside the gene matches. Germline-derived CDR1 and CDR2 are SGHRS and YFSETQ. The CDR3 runs 13 residues. This chain's CDR3 is CASSSGQFDEQYF. Here the CDR3 DNA reads TGCGCCAGCAGCTCGGGACAGTTCGACGAGCAGTACTTC.

The rearrangement joins TRBV19 to TRBJ1-1; TRBD1 matches 10 bases. V shed 3 bases, J shed 1 base, and the junction held 11 bases outside the gene matches. This CDR3 is built from 18 residues. Per germline, CDR1 LNHDA and CDR2 SQIVND (reference sequence). The CDR3 here is CASSIRGGTGAPNTEAFF. In nucleotides, the CDR3 is TGTGCCAGTAGTATTCGGGGTGGGACAGGGGCTCCGAACACTGAAGCTTTCTTT.

CDR3 sequence: CASSAKTGEDYGYTF. The CDR3 bases are TGTGCCAGCAGCGCAAAGACAGGGGAGGACTATGGCTACACCTTC. This chain uses TRBV9 with TRBJ1-2, with TRBD1 identical over 8 bases. The CDR3 runs 15 residues. Germline assignment: CDR1 SGDLS and CDR2 YYNGEE. With 3 bases clipped from V and 3 bases from J, the junction kept 7 bases outside the gene matches.

The chain has TRBV11-2 and TRBJ2-1; D is perhaps TRBD1 (5 bases). The germline V and J ends were trimmed by 4 bases and 10 bases, with 14 bases remaining between them. CDR3 length equals 13 residues. Germline CDR1 reads SGHAT; CDR2 reads FQNNGV. CDR3 in DNA: TGTGCCAGCAGCTATTCAGGGTTCGGGGAGCAGTTCTTC. Protein: CASSYSGFGEQFF.

For the CDR3, the DNA is TGTGCCAGCAGTGAGATCCCTGAAGCTTTCTTT. Its translation is CASSEIPEAFF. V usage is TRBV2 and J usage is TRBJ1-1; D ambiguous. The V end was cut by 3 bases, the J end by 6 bases, with 5 bases between. The CDR3 is 11 residues long. CDR1 SNHLY and CDR2 FYNNEI come from the germline V gene.

This clone has a single count. The V call is TRBV11-1, the J call TRBJ2-7, with D unclear. V shed 5 bases and J shed 3 bases, with 14 bases lying between them. Looked up from germline, CDR1 is SGHAT and CDR2 is FQDESV (reference sequence). The CDR3 totals 14 residues. The CDR3 is CASSDLGQDYEQYF. The CDR3 region has the DNA TGTGCCAGCAGCGACCTCGGCCAAGACTACGAGCAGTACTTC.

V and J are TRBV18 and TRBJ2-1; D remains unclear. This CDR3 is built from 12 residues. The V and J ends lost 3 bases and 7 bases respectively, with 7 bases between them. The germline CDR1 and CDR2 sequences are KGHSH and LQKENI. Written as DNA, the CDR3 is TGTGCCAGCTCACCGGTAAGGAATGAGCAGTTCTTC. It specifies CASSPVRNEQFF.

The rearrangement links TRBV15 to TRBJ1-3; D uncertain. CDR3 length equals 13 residues. V gave up 8 bases and J gave up 4 bases, with 12 bases separating them. Germline V CDR1 and CDR2: LNHNV, YYDKDF (reference sequence). This CDR3 is CATGTTLGNTIYF. The CDR3 region has the DNA TGTGCCACCGGAACAACGCTAGGAAACACCATATATTTT.

This chain uses TRBV7-3 with TRBJ1-6; D remains ambiguous. Germline values: CDR1 SGHTA, CDR2 FQGTGA. Trimming stripped 5 bases from V and 4 bases from J, with 6 bases between. The CDR3 totals 13 residues. As DNA, the CDR3 is TGTGCCAGCAGCCGAGAGTATAATTCACCCCTCCACTTT. Its protein is CASSREYNSPLHF.

The V and J genes are TRBV5-1 and TRBJ1-1; D not resolved. Trimming removed 0 bases from V and 3 bases from J, with 0 bases in between. Germline CDR1 SGHRS, CDR2 YFSETQ. This CDR3 comprises 11 residues. The DNA of the CDR3 is TGCGCCAGCAGCTTGGACACTGAAGCTTTCTTT. This gives the protein CASSLDTEAFF.

The J gene is TRBJ2-2, the V gene TRBV2; 8 nucleotides line up with TRBD1. CDR3 length: 17 amino acids. With 2 bases clipped from V and 6 bases from J, the junction kept 11 bases outside the gene matches. The V gene's germline CDR1 is SNHLY and CDR2 FYNNEI. CDR3 nucleotide sequence: TGTGCCAGCAGTGAACAGGGGGCTGCCAAGGCTGCCGGGGAGCTGTTTTTT. This translates into CASSEQGAAKAAGELFF.

The rearrangement joins TRBV4-2 to TRBJ1-4, with TRBD1 identical over 7 bases. V shed 0 bases and J 8 bases; nucleotides not matched to a gene: 6. The length of the CDR3 is 15 residues. Germline V CDR1 and CDR2: LGHNA, YNFKEQ. DNA of the CDR3: TGTGCCAGCAGCCAAGAGTCCCGGGACAGAGAAAAACTGTTTTTT. Its translation: CASSQESRDREKLFF.

This chain uses TRBV5-1 with TRBJ1-1, with 9 bases aligning to TRBD1. CDR3 length: 15 residues. With V trimmed by 4 bases and J by 6 bases, 10 bases remained unmatched. Germline V gene lookup returns CDR1 SGHRS and CDR2 YFSETQ. The CDR3 sequence: CASSDRDRVLAEAFF. DNA for the CDR3: TGCGCCAGCAGCGACCGGGACAGGGTTTTGGCTGAAGCTTTCTTT.

The table lists this clone with a few counts. V and J are TRBV18 and TRBJ1-6, with D perhaps matching TRBD1 (5 bases). The CDR3 extends over 13 amino acids. The V gene lost 2 bases and the J gene lost 10 bases, with 9 bases spanning the gap. CDR1 is KGHSH, CDR2 LQKENI, per germline. The CDR3 DNA follows: TGTGCCAGCTCACCATCGGGGGACTCACCCCTCCACTTT. It is translated as CASSPSGDSPLHF.

The V gene is TRBV27, the J gene TRBJ1-1; no clear D gene. Germline V gives CDR1 MNHEY, CDR2 SMNVEV (reference sequence). Trimming shortened V by 2 bases and J by 4 bases, and 8 bases separated the two germline ends. CDR3 length equals 13 residues. CDR3 nucleotide sequence: TGTGCCAGCAGTTTAGGACCTCGCACTGAAGCTTTCTTT. As protein: CASSLGPRTEAFF.

By sample fraction, this clone is medium-sized. The chain links TRBV5-1 to TRBJ1-2; TRBD1 agrees at 10 bases. V dropped 2 bases and J dropped 1; count of bases not matched to a gene: 8. The CDR3 is 17 amino acids. CDR1 and CDR2 (germline): SGHRS, YFSETQ. The CDR3 region has the DNA TGCGCCAGCAGCTTACGGACAGGGGGGAAGGATAACTATGGCTACACCTTC. It codes for CASSLRTGGKDNYGYTF.

The chain joins TRBV29-1 to TRBJ2-5; the D call may be TRBD1 or TRBD2 (5 bases each). The CDR3 contains 11 residues. CDR1 and CDR2 from the germline V gene are SQVTM and ANQGSEA. Trimming shortened V by 3 bases and J by 12 bases, and 14 bases separated the two germline ends. The CDR3 here is CSVDGGRAKYF. CDR3 sequence (DNA): TGCAGCGTTGATGGGGGAAGAGCCAAGTACTTC. Looking up the rest from reference TRBV29-1 and TRBJ2-5 gives the full variable domain: SAVISQKPSRDICQRGTSLTIQCQVDSQVTMMFWYRQQPGQSLTLIATANQGSEATYESGFVIDKFPISRPNLTFSTLTVSNMSPEDSSIYLCSVDGGRAKYFGPGTRLLVL.

The table lists this clone with a count of one. V gene TRBV6-5 combines with J gene TRBJ2-5; 8 bases line up with TRBD2. CDR1 is MNHEY and CDR2 is SVGAGI in the germline V gene. V shed 0 bases, J shed 2 bases, and the junction held 5 bases outside the gene matches. The CDR3 runs to 16 residues. The CDR3 loop is CASSYSRVAGQETQYF. The CDR3 nucleotides read TGTGCCAGCAGTTACTCTAGGGTAGCGGGGCAAGAGACCCAGTACTTC.

The gene calls are TRBV12-5 and TRBJ2-4, with 7 bases identical to TRBD1. Trimming removed 4 bases from V and 3 bases from J; junction bases left unmatched: 9. CDR3 size: 16 residues. In germline, CDR1 is LGHNT, CDR2 FRNRAP. In nucleotides, the CDR3 is TGTGCTAGTGGTTCGGGACAGAATCCTCTCAAAAACATTCAGTACTTC. Translated: CASGSGQNPLKNIQYF.

CDR3 coding DNA: TGTGCCAGCAGCCAGACAGGGAGAAACACTGAAGCTTTCTTT. This sequence encodes CASSQTGRNTEAFF. The chain links TRBV7-2 to TRBJ1-1, with 7 bases lining up with TRBD1. The CDR3 runs to 14 residues. Looked up from germline, CDR1 is SGHTA and CDR2 is FQGNSA. V was clipped by 5 bases and J by 2 bases; unmatched bases: 5.

This chain uses TRBV28 with TRBJ1-2; D is ambiguous. The CDR3 is 16 amino acids. V lost 5 bases to trimming and J lost 1 base, with 17 bases between them. CDR1 is MDHEN, CDR2 SYDVKM, per germline. CDR3 DNA sequence: TGTGCCAGCAGTACGAGGGCGAAAAATGATAACTATGGCTACACCTTC. This sequence encodes CASSTRAKNDNYGYTF.

V is TRBV19 and J is TRBJ2-1, with 7 bases identical to TRBD1. Germline V CDR1 and CDR2: LNHDA, SQIVND (reference sequence). The CDR3 totals 17 residues. Trimming took 3 bases from V and 1 from J; bases not matched to a gene: 9. The CDR3 region is CASSMGIGGASYNEQFF. The CDR3 region has the DNA TGTGCCAGTAGTATGGGAATAGGGGGCGCGTCCTACAATGAGCAGTTCTTC.

The chain recombines TRBV27 with TRBJ2-5; 9 nucleotides agree with TRBD1. The CDR3 is 14 residues long. V trimming: 4 bases; J trimming: 5 bases; junction bases outside the gene matches: 5. Germline V gives CDR1 MNHEY, CDR2 SMNVEV (reference sequence). CDR3: CASSSDRGWETQYF. In nucleotides, the CDR3 is TGTGCCAGCAGTTCGGACAGGGGCTGGGAGACCCAGTACTTC.

This chain joins TRBV19 and TRBJ2-7; no definite D call. This CDR3 region has 13 residues. With 5 bases removed from V and 2 bases from J, the gap between germline ends came to 10 bases. Germline V CDR1 and CDR2: LNHDA, SQIVND (reference sequence). Written as DNA, the CDR3 is TGTGCCAGTAGTGGCAGGACGGCCTACGAGCAGTACTTC. The encoded protein is CASSGRTAYEQYF. Full variable domain (remainder filled in from reference TRBV19 and TRBJ2-7): DGGITQSPKYLFRKEGQNVTLSCEQNLNHDAMYWYRQDPGQGLRLIYYSQIVNDFQKGDIAEGYSVSREKKESFPLTVTSAQKNPTAFYLCASSGRTAYEQYFGPGTRLTVT.

The rearrangement links TRBV29-1 to TRBJ2-1, with D uncertain. This CDR3 comprises 14 residues. Germline V gene lookup returns CDR1 SQVTM and CDR2 ANQGSEA. V was trimmed by 6 bases and J by 5 bases, leaving 17 bases between them. Here the CDR3 DNA reads TGCAGCGTCGGAAGGTCTACGAAAAACAATGAGCAGTTCTTC. It codes for CSVGRSTKNNEQFF.

This chain uses TRBV5-7 with TRBJ2-3, with TRBD2 matching 12 bases. TRBV5-7 counts as an open reading frame of uncertain function. The CDR3 extends over 19 amino acids. The junction had 16 bases not matched to a gene; V was cut back by 3 bases and J by 5 bases. The CDR3, as DNA: TGTGCCAGCAGCTCAGTCACTAGCGGGGGGCCTCGGTTGAGAGATACGCAGTATTTT. It yields the protein CASSSVTSGGPRLRDTQYF.